A selection of T cell receptor beta chains follows, all from one sample in a study of blood T cell repertoires in COVID-19. Repertoires were generated with immunoSEQ multiplex PCR, while TCRdb's copy carries only in-frame clones and drops some. The sample yields some 290,000 clones, about 88% seen once. The sequenced sample was peripheral blood. The origin of the receptors is a man aged 18 to 29 with active or convalescent COVID-19. The CDR3 runs from the conserved cysteine through the conserved F or W. The order of the fields is clone size, J gene, CDR3 length, V gene, D gene, CDR3 DNA, CDR3 protein. The D gene is left open where the match is weak. Expanded clones are given a class, and other clones once, few, many or no size at all.

clone size: once; J gene: TRBJ2-2; CDR3 length: 12; V gene: TRBV10-3; D gene: -; CDR3 DNA: TGTGCCATCAGTGACCAAACCGGGGAGCTGTTTTTT; CDR3 protein: CAISDQTGELFF
clone size: -; J gene: TRBJ2-2; CDR3 length: 13; V gene: TRBV10-3; D gene: TRBD1; CDR3 DNA: TGTGCCATCAGAGGACAGGTCACCGGGGAGCTGTTTTTT; CDR3 protein: CAIRGQVTGELFF
clone size: few; J gene: TRBJ1-5; CDR3 length: 13; V gene: TRBV12-3/TRBV12-4; D gene: -; CDR3 DNA: TGTGCCAGCAGAGGACCGGGAGATCAGCCCCAGCATTTT; CDR3 protein: CASRGPGDQPQHF
clone size: -; J gene: TRBJ1-1; CDR3 length: 14; V gene: TRBV9; D gene: -; CDR3 DNA: TGTGCCAGCAGCGGGCGGGCAGAACCCCCTGAAGCTTTCTTT; CDR3 protein: CASSGRAEPPEAFF
clone size: -; J gene: TRBJ1-2; CDR3 length: 14; V gene: TRBV9; D gene: TRBD1; CDR3 DNA: TGTGCCAGCAGTCAGAACAGGGGGGGAAATGGCTACACCTTC; CDR3 protein: CASSQNRGGNGYTF
clone size: once; J gene: TRBJ1-1; CDR3 length: 14; V gene: TRBV11-2; D gene: -; CDR3 DNA: TGTGCCAGCAGCTTAACCCTCCTAAACACTGAAGCTTTCTTT; CDR3 protein: CASSLTLLNTEAFF
clone size: once; J gene: TRBJ1-5; CDR3 length: 12; V gene: TRBV2; D gene: -; CDR3 DNA: TGTGCCAGCAGTTTAGGTAGCCAGCCCCAGCATTTT; CDR3 protein: CASSLGSQPQHF
clone size: -; J gene: TRBJ2-7; CDR3 length: 14; V gene: TRBV3-1/TRBV3-2; D gene: TRBD1; CDR3 DNA: TGTGCCAGCAGCCAGAACAGGGGGTCCTACGAGCAGTACTTC; CDR3 protein: CASSQNRGSYEQYF
clone size: few; J gene: TRBJ2-1; CDR3 length: 16; V gene: TRBV7-2; D gene: TRBD2; CDR3 DNA: TGTGCCAGCAGCGGAGGCGGGGGGAGCTCCTACAATGAGCAGTTCTTC; CDR3 protein: CASSGGGGSSYNEQFF
clone size: -; J gene: TRBJ2-5; CDR3 length: 11; V gene: TRBV6-5; D gene: -; CDR3 DNA: TGTGCCAGCAGTTACTCGTCCAGAACATACTTC; CDR3 protein: CASSYSSRTYF
clone size: -; J gene: TRBJ2-5; CDR3 length: 13; V gene: TRBV5-5; D gene: -; CDR3 DNA: TGTGCCAGCAGCTTGGAGTACTGGGAGACCCAGTACTTC; CDR3 protein: CASSLEYWETQYF
clone size: -; J gene: TRBJ1-5; CDR3 length: 14; V gene: TRBV19; D gene: TRBD1; CDR3 DNA: TGTGCCAGTAGTCCAGACAGGGGAGGTCAGCCCCAGCATTTT; CDR3 protein: CASSPDRGGQPQHF
clone size: -; J gene: TRBJ2-1; CDR3 length: 18; V gene: TRBV3-1/TRBV3-2; D gene: -; CDR3 DNA: TGTGCCAGCAGCCACTCCGCTGGGGGCGGTAGCTCCTACAATGAGCAGTTCTTC; CDR3 protein: CASSHSAGGGSSYNEQFF
clone size: -; J gene: TRBJ2-2; CDR3 length: 13; V gene: TRBV28; D gene: -; CDR3 DNA: TGTGCCAGCAGTCGTACGAACACCGGGGAGCTGTTTTTT; CDR3 protein: CASSRTNTGELFF
clone size: -; J gene: TRBJ1-4; CDR3 length: 13; V gene: TRBV7-8; D gene: TRBD1; CDR3 DNA: TGTGCCAGCAGTTGGGACAGGAGGGCGGAACTGTTTTTT; CDR3 protein: CASSWDRRAELFF
clone size: -; J gene: TRBJ2-1; CDR3 length: 14; V gene: TRBV2; D gene: TRBD1; CDR3 DNA: TGTGCCAGCAGGGGACCGGGACAGGGGGATGAGCAGTTCTTC; CDR3 protein: CASRGPGQGDEQFF
clone size: -; J gene: TRBJ2-1; CDR3 length: 13; V gene: TRBV6-5; D gene: -; CDR3 DNA: TGTGCCAGCAGTCTTAACCGGGTGGGTGAGCAGTTCTTC; CDR3 protein: CASSLNRVGEQFF
clone size: -; J gene: TRBJ2-3; CDR3 length: 16; V gene: TRBV27; D gene: TRBD2; CDR3 DNA: TGTGCCAGCAGTCTAATAGCGGGAGTCGGGACAGATACGCAGTATTTT; CDR3 protein: CASSLIAGVGTDTQYF
clone size: -; J gene: TRBJ1-1; CDR3 length: 16; V gene: TRBV5-6; D gene: -; CDR3 DNA: TGTGCCAGCAGCTTGGGGGGCGTAGGGGTCAACACTGAAGCTTTCTTT; CDR3 protein: CASSLGGVGVNTEAFF
clone size: -; J gene: TRBJ2-7; CDR3 length: 13; V gene: TRBV19; D gene: -; CDR3 DNA: TGTGCCAGTAGTATAGACGACACCTACGAGCAGTACTTC; CDR3 protein: CASSIDDTYEQYF
clone size: -; J gene: TRBJ2-1; CDR3 length: 15; V gene: TRBV5-4; D gene: TRBD2; CDR3 DNA: TGTGCCAGCAGCTCCAGCGGGAACTCCTACAATGAGCAGTTCTTC; CDR3 protein: CASSSSGNSYNEQFF
clone size: -; J gene: TRBJ2-4; CDR3 length: 12; V gene: TRBV29-1; D gene: -; CDR3 DNA: TGCAGCGTTCTGTCGGGGAAAAACATTCAGTACTTC; CDR3 protein: CSVLSGKNIQYF